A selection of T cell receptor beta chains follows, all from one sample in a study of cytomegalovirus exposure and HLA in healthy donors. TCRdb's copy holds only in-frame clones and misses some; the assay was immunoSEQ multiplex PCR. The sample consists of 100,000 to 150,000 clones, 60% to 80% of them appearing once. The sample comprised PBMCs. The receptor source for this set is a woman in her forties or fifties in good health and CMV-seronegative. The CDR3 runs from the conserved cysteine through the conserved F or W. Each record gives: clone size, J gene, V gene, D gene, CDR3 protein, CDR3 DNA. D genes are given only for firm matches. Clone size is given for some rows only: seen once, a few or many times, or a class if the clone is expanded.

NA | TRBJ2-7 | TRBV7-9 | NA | CASRDGTRYEQYF | TGTGCCAGCCGTGATGGGACTCGTTACGAGCAGTACTTC
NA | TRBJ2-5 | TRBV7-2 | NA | CASSLSFSETQYF | TGTGCCAGCAGCTTAAGCTTTAGCGAGACCCAGTACTTC
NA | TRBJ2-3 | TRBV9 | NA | CASSSEVEDTQYF | TGTGCCAGCAGTTCCGAAGTAGAAGATACGCAGTATTTT
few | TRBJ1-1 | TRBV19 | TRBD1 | CASSSQAGGLFF | TGTGCCAGTAGTTCCCAGGCAGGGGGTCTTTTCTTT
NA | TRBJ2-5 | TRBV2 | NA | CASSGGPRETQYF | TGTGCCAGCAGTGGGGGCCCCAGGGAGACCCAGTACTTC
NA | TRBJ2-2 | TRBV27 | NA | CASSVIEAGTGELFF | TGTGCCAGCAGTGTGATTGAGGCGGGCACCGGGGAGCTGTTTTTT
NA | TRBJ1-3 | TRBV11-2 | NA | CASSLALQAGSGNTIYF | TGTGCCAGCAGCTTAGCTCTTCAGGCTGGCTCTGGAAACACCATATATTTT
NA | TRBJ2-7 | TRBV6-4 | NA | CASSVDLGQAYEQYF | TGTGCCAGCAGTGTCGACCTGGGGCAGGCCTACGAGCAGTACTTC
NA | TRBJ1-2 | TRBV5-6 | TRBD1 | CASSLGQGYNYGYTF | TGTGCCAGCAGCTTGGGACAGGGATATAACTATGGCTACACCTTC
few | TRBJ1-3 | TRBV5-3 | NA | CARSAGTPIGNTIYF | TGTGCCAGAAGCGCAGGGACACCCATTGGAAACACCATATATTTT
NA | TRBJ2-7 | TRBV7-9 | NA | CASSLPGGPFREQYF | TGTGCCAGCAGCTTGCCAGGAGGCCCTTTTCGCGAGCAGTACTTC
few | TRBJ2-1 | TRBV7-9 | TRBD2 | CSSSFYLGGRLPNEQFF | TGTTCCAGCAGCTTCTACCTTGGCGGGAGGTTACCCAATGAGCAGTTCTTC
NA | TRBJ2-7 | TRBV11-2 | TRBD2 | CASRVAGGPLYEQYF | TGTGCCAGCAGGGTAGCGGGAGGGCCCCTTTACGAGCAGTACTTC
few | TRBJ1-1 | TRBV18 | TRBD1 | CASSDDRGRANTEAFF | TGTGCCAGCTCGGACGACAGGGGCCGGGCGAACACTGAAGCTTTCTTT
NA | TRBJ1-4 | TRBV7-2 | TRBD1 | CASSFDGQGNEKLFF | TGTGCCAGCAGCTTTGATGGACAGGGAAACGAAAAACTGTTTTTT
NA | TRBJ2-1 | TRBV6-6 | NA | CASTGAGEHNEQFF | TGTGCCAGCACTGGAGCAGGGGAGCACAATGAGCAGTTCTTC
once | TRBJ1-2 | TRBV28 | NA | CASSLNDGLGSLYGYTF | TGTGCCAGCAGTTTAAATGATGGACTGGGAAGTCTCTATGGCTACACCTTC
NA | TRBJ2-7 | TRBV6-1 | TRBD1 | CASRGDRGIYEQYF | TGTGCCAGCAGAGGGGACAGGGGAATATACGAGCAGTACTTC
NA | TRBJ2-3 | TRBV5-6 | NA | CASSPLGEDVGDTQYF | TGTGCCAGCAGTCCCCTCGGGGAAGATGTTGGAGATACGCAGTATTTT
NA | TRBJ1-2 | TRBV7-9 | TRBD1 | CASSSQGDYGYTF | TGTGCCAGCAGCTCACAGGGGGACTATGGCTACACCTTC
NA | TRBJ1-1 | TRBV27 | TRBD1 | CASSTGVGTEAFF | TGTGCCAGCTCAACAGGGGTAGGGACTGAAGCTTTCTTT
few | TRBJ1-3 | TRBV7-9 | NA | CASSPPYEEWNTIYF | TGTGCCAGCAGCCCACCCTACGAGGAGTGGAACACCATATATTTT
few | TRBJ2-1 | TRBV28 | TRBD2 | CASSSSSGKYNEQFF | TGTGCCAGCAGCTCATCTAGCGGGAAGTACAATGAGCAGTTCTTC
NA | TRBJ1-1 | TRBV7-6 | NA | CASSLDRSKGEAFF | TGTGCCAGCAGCTTAGACAGGTCGAAAGGCGAAGCTTTCTTT
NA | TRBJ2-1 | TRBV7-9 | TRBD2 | CSSSFHRREGRNEQFF | TGTTCCAGCAGCTTCCATAGGCGGGAGGGTAGGAATGAGCAGTTCTTC
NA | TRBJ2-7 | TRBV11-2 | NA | CASSYQFSYEQYF | TGTGCCAGCAGCTACCAGTTCTCCTACGAGCAGTACTTC
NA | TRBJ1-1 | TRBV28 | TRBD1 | CASKDRANEAFF | TGTGCCAGCAAGGACAGGGCTAATGAAGCTTTCTTT
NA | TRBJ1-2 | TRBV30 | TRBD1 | CAWSRDRGGGGYTF | TGTGCCTGGAGCCGGGACAGGGGAGGTGGGGGCTACACCTTC
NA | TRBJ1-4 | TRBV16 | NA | CASSGPRLTDEKLFF | TGTGCCAGCAGCGGCCCGCGGCTGACGGATGAAAAACTGTTTTTT
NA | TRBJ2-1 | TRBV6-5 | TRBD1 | CASSRDRGSYNEQLF | TGTGCCAGCAGTAGGGACAGGGGCTCCTACAATGAGCAGCTCTTC
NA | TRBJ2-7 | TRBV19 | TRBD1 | CASRIGQGLYEQYF | TGTGCCAGTAGAATTGGACAGGGACTCTACGAGCAGTACTTC
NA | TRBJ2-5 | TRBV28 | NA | CASRTRGSQETQYF | TGTGCCAGCAGGACTAGGGGTTCTCAAGAGACCCAGTACTTC
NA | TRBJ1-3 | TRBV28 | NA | CASRESGNTIYF | TGTGCCAGCAGGGAGTCAGGAAACACCATATATTTT
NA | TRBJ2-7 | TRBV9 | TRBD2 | CASSVGIGGFSGDLRYEQYF | TGTGCCAGCAGCGTAGGGATTGGGGGGTTTAGCGGGGACCTTCGCTACGAGCAGTACTTC
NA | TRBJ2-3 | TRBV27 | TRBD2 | CASSRAGVGGDTQYF | TGTGCCAGCAGTCGAGCGGGAGTAGGGGGTGATACGCAGTATTTT
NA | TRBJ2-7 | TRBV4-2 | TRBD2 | CASSQGTSGGYYEQYF | TGTGCCAGCAGCCAAGGTACAAGCGGGGGTTACTACGAGCAGTACTTC
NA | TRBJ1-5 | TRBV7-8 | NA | CASSLALTGSGVGNQPQHF | TGTGCCAGCAGCTTAGCGCTAACAGGTTCAGGGGTCGGGAATCAGCCCCAGCATTTT
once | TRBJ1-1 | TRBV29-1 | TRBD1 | CSVAGTGSEAFF | TGCAGCGTGGCCGGGACAGGATCCGAAGCTTTCTTT
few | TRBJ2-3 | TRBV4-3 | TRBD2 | CASSQRRNPSGIEKTDTQYF | TGCGCCAGCAGCCAACGCCGGAACCCTAGCGGTATAGAGAAGACAGATACGCAGTATTTT
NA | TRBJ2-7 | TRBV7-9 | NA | CSSMDITYEQYF | TGTTCCAGCATGGACATTACCTACGAGCAGTACTTC
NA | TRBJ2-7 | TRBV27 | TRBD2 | CASSSDWGGSSYEQYF | TGTGCCAGCAGTTCGGACTGGGGCGGGAGCTCCTACGAGCAGTACTTC
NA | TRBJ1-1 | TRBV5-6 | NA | CASSLQNTEAFF | TGTGCCAGCAGCTTACAGAACACTGAAGCTTTCTTT
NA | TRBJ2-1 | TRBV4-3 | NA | CASSHETGREQFF | TGCGCCAGCAGCCACGAAACAGGGCGTGAGCAGTTCTTC
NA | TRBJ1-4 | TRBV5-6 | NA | CASTYGGEKLFF | TGTGCCAGCACCTATGGGGGGGAAAAACTGTTTTTT
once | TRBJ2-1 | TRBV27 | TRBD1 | CASSSTGQGSEQFF | TGTGCCAGCAGTTCAACGGGACAGGGGTCTGAGCAGTTCTTC
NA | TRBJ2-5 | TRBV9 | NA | CASSSLYQETQYF | TGTGCCAGCAGCTCCCTGTACCAAGAGACCCAGTACTTC
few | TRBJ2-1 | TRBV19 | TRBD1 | CATRPWDRGEYNEQFF | TGTGCCACGCGCCCCTGGGACAGGGGCGAGTACAATGAGCAGTTCTTC
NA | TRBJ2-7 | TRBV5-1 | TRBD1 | CASSLIQGVEQYF | TGCGCCAGCAGCTTAATTCAGGGGGTCGAGCAGTACTTC
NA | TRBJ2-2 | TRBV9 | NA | CASSPNTGELFF | TGTGCCAGCAGTCCTAACACCGGGGAGCTGTTTTTT
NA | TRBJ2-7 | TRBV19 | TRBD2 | CASSLHAPTSGSRGEQYF | TGTGCCAGTAGCCTACACGCGCCGACTAGCGGGAGTCGGGGCGAGCAGTACTTC
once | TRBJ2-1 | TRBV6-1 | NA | CATLGHEQFF | TGTGCCACTCTCGGTCATGAGCAGTTCTTC
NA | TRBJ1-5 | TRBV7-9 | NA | CSSSLGGNRIQPQHF | TGTTCCAGCAGCTTAGGGGGTAACAGGATTCAGCCCCAGCATTTT
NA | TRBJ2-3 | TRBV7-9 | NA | CASSFNAGFGQGSDTQYF | TGTGCCAGCAGCTTTAATGCCGGGTTCGGGCAGGGTTCAGATACGCAGTATTTT
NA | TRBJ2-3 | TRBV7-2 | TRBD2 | CASSLVAGEGTDTQYF | TGTGCCAGCAGCTTAGTAGCGGGAGAGGGCACAGATACGCAGTATTTT
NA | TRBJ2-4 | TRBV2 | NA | CASTQQEVAKNIQYF | TGTGCCAGCACGCAGCAGGAGGTAGCCAAAAACATTCAGTACTTC
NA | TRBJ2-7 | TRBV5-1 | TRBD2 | CASTFGTSGSHEQYF | TGCGCCAGCACATTCGGGACTAGCGGGAGTCACGAGCAGTACTTC
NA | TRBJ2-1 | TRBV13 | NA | CASSSDIDNEQFF | TGTGCCAGCAGCTCCGACATAGACAATGAGCAGTTCTTC
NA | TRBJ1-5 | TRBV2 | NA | CASSGSGGNQPQHF | TGTGCCAGCAGTGGCTCAGGGGGCAATCAGCCCCAGCATTTT